A single sample is the source of the 31 T cell receptor beta chains below, sequenced in a study of blood T cells in healthy people across ages. Sample-barcoded 5' priming and a J-beta primer mix drove a second PCR of about 6 to 11 cycles. In TCRdb, the 5' RACE reads were re-called with MiXCR into one record per CDR3 protein. The sample records some 710,000 distinct CDR3 sequences, about a fifth being singletons. The sequenced sample was blood. The receptors originated from a man between 65 and 85 years old in good health.

This clonotype showed up just a few times. At one end the junction does not follow the germline gene, possibly because of a read error. V and J are TRBV25-1 and TRBJ1-1, with 8 bases aligning to TRBD1. This CDR3 has 14 residues. CDR1 MGHDK and CDR2 SYGVNS come from the germline V gene. The CDR3, as DNA: TGTGCCAGCAGTGAACCGGGACAGGCCCTTGAAACTTTCTTT. This sequence encodes CASSEPGQALETFF.

The chain employs TRBV7-2 and TRBJ2-3; TRBD1 agrees at 10 bases. The J segment lost 2 bases and the V segment lost 4 bases, leaving 9 bases of the junction unmatched. The germline V gene has CDR1 SGHTA and CDR2 FQGNSA. The length of the CDR3 is 17 residues. The CDR3 loop reads CASSSGTGVFFTDTQYF. The CDR3 DNA reads as TGTGCCAGCAGCTCTGGGACAGGGGTCTTCTTCACAGATACGCAGTATTTT.

The sample holds many counts of this clonotype. The chain carries TRBV5-1 and TRBJ2-4; 8 bases map to TRBD2. Germline loops: CDR1 SGHRS, CDR2 YFSETQ. The trim removed 6 bases at V and 8 bases at J, leaving 16 bases unmatched. The CDR3 sequence is 16 residues long. The CDR3 DNA reads TGCGCCAGCACCATTGAGGCCTCTAGCGGGCGGGACATTCAGTACTTC. Protein sequence: CASTIEASSGRDIQYF.

As regards this clonotype: A much larger clone differs by one base, so this may be a read error. This chain joins TRBV5-6 and TRBJ1-5; D might be TRBD1 (5 bases). Looked up from germline, CDR1 is SGHDT and CDR2 is YYEEEE. This CDR3 region has 14 residues. The germline V and J ends were trimmed by 3 bases and 6 bases, with 13 bases remaining between them. CDR3 in amino acids: CASSSSQEGQPQHF. In DNA form, the CDR3 reads TGTGCCAGCAGCTCTTCACAGGAGGGTCAGCCCCAGCATTTT. The whole variable domain, remainder taken from reference TRBV5-6 and TRBJ1-5, is DAGVTQSPTHLIKTRGQQVTLRCSPKSGHDTVSWYQQALGQGPQFIFQYYEEEERQRGNFPDRFSGHQFPNYSSELNVNALLLGDSALYLCASSSSQEGQPQHFGDGTRLSIL.

This chain's CDR3 is CASSLTGGEQFF. CDR3 nucleotides: TGCGCCAGCAGCTTGACCGGGGGGGAGCAGTTCTTC. The gene calls are TRBV5-1 and TRBJ2-5; 7 nucleotides agree with TRBD2. The J call may be mistaken, given a closer DNA end match to TRBJ2-1. Germline values: CDR1 SGHRS, CDR2 YFSETQ. This CDR3 has 12 residues.

This rearrangement joins TRBV10-3 to TRBJ2-1; 8 positions agree with TRBD2. V gave up 7 bases and J gave up 10 bases; unmatched junction bases: 12. The germline V gene encodes CDR1 ENHRY and CDR2 SYGVKD. CDR3 length: 14 residues. The CDR3 here is CAINTGTSDGEQFF. CDR3 DNA sequence: TGTGCCATCAACACCGGGACTAGTGACGGGGAGCAGTTCTTC.

The V and J genes are TRBV5-1 and TRBJ2-5; D uncertain. The V gene lost 0 bases and the J gene lost 4 bases, with 19 bases spanning the gap. Germline CDR1 SGHRS, CDR2 YFSETQ. The CDR3 loop spans 17 amino acids. For the CDR3, the DNA is TGCGCCAGCAGCTTGGGTCTTAGGGATACACCAGGAGAGACCCAGTACTTC. Its protein is CASSLGLRDTPGETQYF.

The chain carries TRBV6-2 or TRBV6-3 and TRBJ2-1; unclear D gene. Trimming removed 5 bases from V and 3 bases from J, with 14 bases in between. Germline-derived CDR1 and CDR2 are MNHEY and SVGEGT. CDR3 length: 15 residues. CDR3 loop: CASSRGVANYNEQFF. In DNA form, the CDR3 reads TGTGCCAGCAGTAGAGGCGTAGCCAACTACAATGAGCAGTTCTTC.

This clonotype occurred a few times. This chain uses TRBV6-1 with TRBJ2-1, with 10 bases identical to TRBD1. Germline V gives CDR1 MNHNS, CDR2 SASEGT. With 1 base clipped from V and 8 bases from J, the junction kept 8 bases outside the gene matches. The CDR3 is made up of 16 amino acids. CDR3 amino acids: CASSEGRDRGTYEQFF. As DNA, the CDR3 is TGTGCCAGCAGTGAAGGCCGGGACAGGGGCACTTATGAGCAGTTCTTC.

This clonotype has more than one count but fewer than ten. Likely a read error: the CDR3 ends without its conserved phenylalanine or tryptophan. J is TRBJ1-5 and V is TRBV28; weak D call: TRBD1 (6 bases). Trimming removed 3 bases from V and 0 bases from J, with 15 bases in between. This CDR3 is 17 amino acids long. Germline V gives CDR1 MDHEN, CDR2 SYDVKM. CDR3 protein: CASSFPGRGTSNQPQHL. The CDR3 nucleotides are TGTGCCAGCAGTTTTCCGGGCAGGGGTACTAGCAATCAGCCCCAGCATCTT.

There are many counts of this clonotype. The gene calls are TRBV5-1 and TRBJ1-1; 8 nucleotides match TRBD1. Germline lookup yields CDR1 SGHRS and CDR2 YFSETQ. V lost 8 bases and J lost 0; bases outside the gene matches: 6. This CDR3 has 14 residues. CDR3 sequence: CASGTGLMNTEAFF. The CDR3 bases are TGCGCCAGTGGGACAGGATTAATGAACACTGAAGCTTTCTTT.

This rearrangement joins TRBV18 to TRBJ2-5; D is undetermined. V was shortened by 1 base and J by 3 bases, with 21 bases between the two germline ends. The CDR3 is 18 residues long. Germline CDR1 and CDR2: KGHSH and LQKENI. Here the CDR3 reads CASSPLSAFTRSEETQYF. The CDR3 DNA follows: TGTGCCAGCTCACCACTTTCAGCCTTTACACGTTCCGAAGAGACCCAGTACTTC.

This clonotype was seen a handful of times. CDR3 bases: TGTGCCAGCAGCTACCGGGGGGGGTCTGAAAAACTGTTTTTT. This sequence encodes CASSYRGGSEKLFF. The chain joins TRBV7-8 to TRBJ1-4; D is possibly TRBD1 (5 bases). Trimming stripped 4 bases from V and 7 bases from J, with 13 bases between. This CDR3 is built from 14 residues. Germline V gene sequence: CDR1 SGHVS, CDR2 FQNEAQ.

This clonotype was seen only a few times. This chain joins TRBV7-2 and TRBJ1-2; TRBD1 might be the D (5 bases). CDR3 length: 18 amino acids. Per the germline V gene, CDR1 is SGHTA and CDR2 is FQGNSA. With 5 bases removed from V and 4 bases from J, the gap between germline ends came to 26 bases. This CDR3 reads CASSLRRATDQSAYGYTF. CDR3 in DNA: TGTGCCAGCAGCCTCCGACGGGCGACAGACCAGTCCGCCTATGGCTACACCTTC. The entire variable domain, with the rest obtained from reference TRBV7-2 and TRBJ1-2, is as follows: GAGVSQSPSNKVTEKGKDVELRCDPISGHTALYWYRQSLGQGLEFLIYFQGNSAPDKSGLPSDRFSAERTGGSVSTLTIQRTQQEDSAVYLCASSLRRATDQSAYGYTFGSGTRLTVV.

This clonotype showed up just a few times. The V call is TRBV9, the J call TRBJ2-5, with 7 bases matching TRBD1. J lost 5 bases, V lost 4 bases, and 14 bases had no gene match. This CDR3 has 16 residues. CDR1 is SGDLS and CDR2 is YYNGEE in the germline V gene. CDR3 sequence: CASSSTRWGQRETQYF. In nucleotides, the CDR3 is TGTGCCAGCAGCTCTACGCGCTGGGGACAGCGGGAGACCCAGTACTTC.

The chain couples TRBV19 to TRBJ1-5; no definite D call. The germline V gene encodes CDR1 LNHDA and CDR2 SQIVND (reference sequence). This CDR3 region has 13 residues. The V gene lost 3 bases and the J gene lost 3 bases, with 6 bases spanning the gap. CDR3: CASSMLNNQPQHF. The CDR3 DNA is TGTGCCAGTAGTATGTTAAACAATCAGCCCCAGCATTTT.

This clonotype was detected a few times. For the CDR3, the DNA is TGCAGTGCTAGAGGGGGAGCAACTAATGAAAAACTGTTTTTT. Protein product: CSARGGATNEKLFF. The V and J genes are TRBV20-1 and TRBJ1-4; unclear D gene. Germline V gene lookup returns CDR1 DFQATT and CDR2 SNEGSKA (reference sequence). The CDR3 extends over 14 amino acids. The ends were cut back, 1 base at V and 0 bases at J, with 6 bases in the middle.

The rearrangement links TRBV7-3 to TRBJ1-1, with no clear D. The V end was cut by 4 bases, the J end by 0 bases, with 6 bases between. CDR3 size: 13 residues. Germline V gene data show CDR1 as SGHTA and CDR2 as FQGTGA. CDR3 DNA: TGTGCCAGCAGCTGGTGGATGAACACTGAAGCTTTCTTT. Translation: CASSWWMNTEAFF. The full variable domain, in which reference TRBV7-3 and TRBJ1-1 provide the parts outside the CDR3, is GAGVSQTPSNKVTEKGKYVELRCDPISGHTALYWYRQSLGQGPEFLIYFQGTGAADDSGLPNDRFFAVRPEGSVSTLKIQRTERGDSAVYLCASSWWMNTEAFFGQGTRLTVV.

The chain is built from TRBV11-2 and TRBJ2-2, with 7 bases matching TRBD2. Germline V gene data show CDR1 as SGHAT and CDR2 as FQNNGV. With 5 bases clipped from V and 2 bases from J, the junction kept 5 bases outside the gene matches. CDR3 length: 15 amino acids. Written as DNA, the CDR3 is TGTGCCAGCAGCCCAAGACTAGCCAACACCGGGGAGCTGTTTTTT. It yields the protein CASSPRLANTGELFF.

This clonotype was counted a few times. This could be a read error, since a much larger clone is one nucleotide away. The chain employs TRBV12-3 or TRBV12-4 and TRBJ2-5; 8 bases fit TRBD1. CDR3 size: 14 residues. The CDR3 region has the DNA TGTGCCGGCAGTCTCGGGACAGGTTGGGAGACCCAGTACTTC. It specifies CAGSLGTGWETQYF.

For the CDR3, the DNA is TGTGCCAGCCGGGGTCTTTCGATAACCACAGATACGCAGTATTTT. Encoded protein: CASRGLSITTDTQYF. The V and J genes are TRBV12-3 or TRBV12-4 and TRBJ2-3, with D possibly TRBD2 on 5 matching bases. V lost 8 bases, J lost 2 bases, and 17 bases lay in between. There are 15 residues in the CDR3.

This clonotype was counted between two and nine times. The rearrangement uses TRBV7-2 and TRBJ1-5; D is undetermined. The CDR3 runs to 14 residues. The V and J ends lost 0 bases and 4 bases respectively, with 7 bases between them. Looked up from germline, CDR1 is SGHTA and CDR2 is FQGNSA. The CDR3 sequence is CASSLAHTNQPQHF. DNA of the CDR3: TGTGCCAGCAGCTTAGCACACACAAATCAGCCCCAGCATTTT.

The gene calls are TRBV6-6 and TRBJ1-2; the D is unclear. CDR3 length: 13 residues. The germline gives CDR1 MNHNY, CDR2 SVGAGI (reference sequence). Deletions cut 7 bases from V and 6 bases from J, with 15 bases between. The CDR3 sequence is CASNSEVWDGYTF. CDR3 sequence (DNA): TGTGCCAGCAATTCAGAGGTTTGGGATGGCTACACCTTC.

J is TRBJ2-3 and V is TRBV6-9; D not resolved. Germline CDR1 reads MNHGY; CDR2 reads SVAAGI. V dropped 2 bases and J dropped 4 bases, with 7 bases sitting between them. This CDR3 has 13 residues. CDR3 DNA: TGTGCCAGCAGTTATCTCTCTTCAGATACGCAGTATTTT. Protein sequence: CASSYLSSDTQYF.

The J gene is TRBJ2-7, the V gene TRBV20-1; TRBD1 matches 8 bases. V trimming: 5 bases; J trimming: 0 bases; junction bases outside the gene matches: 9. Germline V lookup: CDR1 DFQATT, CDR2 SNEGSKA (reference sequence). The CDR3 has 15 amino acids. DNA of the CDR3: TGCAGTGCTGGTTCGGGACAGGAAAACTCCTACGAGCAGTACTTC. It translates to CSAGSGQENSYEQYF.

The chain carries TRBV7-2 and TRBJ1-1, with D perhaps TRBD1 (6 bases). Germline values: CDR1 SGHTA, CDR2 FQGNSA. There are 14 residues in the CDR3. Trimming stripped 4 bases from V and 3 bases from J, with 12 bases between. The CDR3 DNA follows: TGTGCCAGCAGCTCCATAGGGGGGGACACTGAAGCTTTCTTT. Translating it yields CASSSIGGDTEAFF.

This chain uses TRBV5-1 with TRBJ2-3; D is possibly TRBD2 (5 bases). V shed 1 base and J shed 4 bases, with 13 bases lying between them. The germline V gene encodes CDR1 SGHRS and CDR2 YFSETQ. The length of the CDR3 is 15 residues. The CDR3 region is CASSLRGSVSDTQYF. The CDR3 DNA reads as TGCGCCAGCAGCTTGCGGGGAAGCGTATCAGATACGCAGTATTTT.

The V call is TRBV7-2, the J call TRBJ2-7, with 8 bases matching TRBD2. CDR1 SGHTA and CDR2 FQGNSA come from the germline V gene. After removal of 0 bases from V and 4 bases from J, the junction contained 5 bases not matched to a gene. There are 15 residues in the CDR3. CDR3 DNA sequence: TGTGCCAGCAGCTTAGCGACGGGGGGGCGATACGAGCAGTACTTC. Amino acid sequence: CASSLATGGRYEQYF.

The rearrangement links TRBV7-2 to TRBJ2-3; D is unresolved. CDR3 length equals 12 residues. Germline values: CDR1 SGHTA, CDR2 FQGNSA. The V end was cut by 8 bases, the J end by 6 bases, with 12 bases between. The CDR3 spells CASGQYVDTQYF. The CDR3 region has the DNA TGTGCCAGCGGGCAGTACGTGGATACGCAGTATTTT.

The sample holds a few counts of this clonotype. The V gene is TRBV12-3 or TRBV12-4, the J gene TRBJ2-5; 12 nucleotides line up with TRBD2. Judging by the DNA end, TRBJ2-7 fits better; the J call may be wrong. The CDR3 runs 16 residues. CDR3 sequence: CASSFTSGRCSYEQYV. The DNA for the CDR3 is TGTGCCAGCAGTTTCACTAGCGGGAGGTGCTCCTACGAGCAGTACGTC.

The gene calls are TRBV5-1 and TRBJ1-1; D unresolved. The germline V gene encodes CDR1 SGHRS and CDR2 YFSETQ. The CDR3 spans 13 residues. V lost 1 base, J lost 2 bases, and 6 bases lay in between. The CDR3 sequence: CASSLHRNTEAFF. DNA of the CDR3: TGCGCCAGCAGCTTGCATCGTAACACTGAAGCTTTCTTT. The variable domain in full, with the rest retrieved from reference TRBV5-1 and TRBJ1-1, is KAGVTQTPRYLIKTRGQQVTLSCSPISGHRSVSWYQQTPGQGLQFLFEYFSETQRNKGNFPGRFSGRQFSNSRSEMNVSTLELGDSALYLCASSLHRNTEAFFGQGTRLTVV.